This T cell receptor beta chain was captured by sequencing in a study of OX40 agonist ivuxolimab in advanced cancers. Study summary: With ivuxolimab, an agonistic anti-OX40 (CD134) antibody, patients were treated.

Study-level results: Clonal expansion from baseline to week 6 occurred in both CD4+ and CD8+ T cells.

Only in-frame clones appear in the TCRdb table, and some are missing; sequencing was by immunoSEQ multiplex PCR. Seen here are about 40,000 clones, approximately 80% observed once, and the top ten hold less than 45%. To note about this clone: What it recognizes is unknown.

CDR1 GTSNPN and CDR2 SVGIG come from the germline V gene (reference sequence). The CDR3 sequence is 11 residues long. The clonotype comes from an adult with an advanced solid tumor such as melanoma, head and neck, liver or kidney cancer. The chain employs TRBV30 and TRBJ2-5; no reliable D call. The J call may be wrong; the DNA end is better matched by TRBJ2-7. The starting material was CD4+ or CD8+ T cells sorted from blood, obtained in a trial of the OX40 agonist ivuxolimab. CDR3 loop: CAWSVEYEQYF. The DNA of the CDR3 is TGTGCCTGGAGTGTTGAGTACGAGCAGTACTTC.